This TCR beta chain was profiled in a study of CD8 T cells in ankylosing spondylitis. Trimming shortened V by 4 bases and J by 6 bases, and 13 bases separated the two germline ends. The germline gives CDR1 SEHNR, CDR2 FQNEAQ (reference sequence). The CDR3 runs to 13 residues. TCRdb ran MiXCR on the 5' RACE reads and lists one entry per CDR3 protein. The sample consists of about 360,000 distinct CDR3 sequences, roughly 20% of them appearing once. This chain joins TRBV7-9 and TRBJ2-7; D is possibly TRBD1 (6 bases). The source of this sequence is a male donor with ankylosing spondylitis or in good health (not recorded which). Sequences were obtained from blood, either unsorted or a sorted T cell fraction (not recorded which). This CDR3 is CASSSWGLGEQYF. CDR3 bases: TGTGCCAGCAGCTCCTGGGGGCTGGGCGAGCAGTACTTC.